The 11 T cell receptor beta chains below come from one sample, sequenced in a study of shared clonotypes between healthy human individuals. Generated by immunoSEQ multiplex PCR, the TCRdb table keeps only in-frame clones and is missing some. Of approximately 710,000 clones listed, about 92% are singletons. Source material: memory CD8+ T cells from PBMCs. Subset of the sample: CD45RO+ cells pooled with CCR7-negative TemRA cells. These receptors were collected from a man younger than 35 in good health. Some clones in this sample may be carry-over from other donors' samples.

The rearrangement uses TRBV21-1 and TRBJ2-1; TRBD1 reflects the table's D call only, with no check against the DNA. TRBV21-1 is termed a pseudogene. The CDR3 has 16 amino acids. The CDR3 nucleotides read TGTGCCAGCAGCAATGAAGGAACAGGAGAGAGGCATGAGCAGTTCTTC. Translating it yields CASSNEGTGERHEQFF.

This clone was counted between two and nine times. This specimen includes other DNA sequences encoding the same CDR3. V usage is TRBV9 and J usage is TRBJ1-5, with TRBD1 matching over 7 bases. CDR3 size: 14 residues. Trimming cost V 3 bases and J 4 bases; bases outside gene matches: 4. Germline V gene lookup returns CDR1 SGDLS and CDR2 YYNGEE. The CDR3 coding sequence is TGTGCCAGCAGCGCCCGGGACAGTAATCAGCCCCAGCATTTT. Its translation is CASSARDSNQPQHF.

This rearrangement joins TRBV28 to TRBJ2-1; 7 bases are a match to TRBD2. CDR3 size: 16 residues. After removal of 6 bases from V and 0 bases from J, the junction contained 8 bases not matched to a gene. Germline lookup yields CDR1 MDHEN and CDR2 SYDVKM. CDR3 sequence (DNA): TGTGCCAGCAGGACCAAGCGGGGAAGCTCCTACAATGAGCAGTTCTTC. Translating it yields CASRTKRGSSYNEQFF.

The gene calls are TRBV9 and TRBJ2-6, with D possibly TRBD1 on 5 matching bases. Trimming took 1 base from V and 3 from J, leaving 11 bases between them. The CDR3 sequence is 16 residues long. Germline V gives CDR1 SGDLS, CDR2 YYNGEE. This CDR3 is CASSVPQGIGANVLTF. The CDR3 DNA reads TGTGCCAGCAGCGTACCGCAGGGTATTGGGGCCAACGTCCTGACTTTC.

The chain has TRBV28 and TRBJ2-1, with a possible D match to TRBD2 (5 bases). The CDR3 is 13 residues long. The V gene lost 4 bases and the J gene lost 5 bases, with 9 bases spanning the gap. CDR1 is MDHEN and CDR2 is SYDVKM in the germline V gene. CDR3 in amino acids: CASSWTLNNEQFF. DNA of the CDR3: TGTGCCAGCAGTTGGACTCTCAACAATGAGCAGTTCTTC.

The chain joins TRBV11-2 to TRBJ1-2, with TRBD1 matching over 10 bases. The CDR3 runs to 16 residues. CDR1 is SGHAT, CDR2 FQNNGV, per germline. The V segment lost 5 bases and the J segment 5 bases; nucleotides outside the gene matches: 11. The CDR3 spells CASSPRDRGPRYGYTF. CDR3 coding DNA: TGTGCCAGCAGCCCTCGCGACAGGGGGCCGAGGTATGGCTACACCTTC.

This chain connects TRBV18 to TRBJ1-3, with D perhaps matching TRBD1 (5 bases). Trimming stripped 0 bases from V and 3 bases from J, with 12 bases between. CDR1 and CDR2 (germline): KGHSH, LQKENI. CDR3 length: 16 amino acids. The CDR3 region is CASSPPPREVGNTIYF. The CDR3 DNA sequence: TGTGCCAGCTCACCACCCCCCAGGGAGGTTGGAAACACCATATATTTT.

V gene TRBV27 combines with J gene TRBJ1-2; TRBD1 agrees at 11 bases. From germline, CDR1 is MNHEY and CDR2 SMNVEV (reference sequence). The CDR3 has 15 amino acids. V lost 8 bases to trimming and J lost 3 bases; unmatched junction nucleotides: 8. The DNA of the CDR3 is TGTGCCAGCGCCAGGACAGGGGGCGTCTACTATGGCTACACCTTC. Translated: CASARTGGVYYGYTF.

The CDR3 spells CASSPPKGLNTGELFF. In DNA, the CDR3 is TGTGCCAGTAGTCCCCCGAAGGGTTTAAACACCGGGGAGCTGTTTTTT. J is TRBJ2-2 and V is TRBV19; D gene unclear. The CDR3 is 16 residues long. The V gene lost 5 bases and the J gene lost 2 bases, with 15 bases spanning the gap. Germline values: CDR1 LNHDA, CDR2 SQIVND (reference sequence).

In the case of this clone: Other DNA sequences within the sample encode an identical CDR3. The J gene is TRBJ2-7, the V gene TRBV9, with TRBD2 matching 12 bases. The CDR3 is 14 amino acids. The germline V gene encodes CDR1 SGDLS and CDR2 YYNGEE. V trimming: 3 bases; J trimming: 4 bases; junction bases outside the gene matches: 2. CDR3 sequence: CASSAGTSGYEQYF. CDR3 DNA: TGTGCCAGCAGCGCGGGGACTAGCGGGTACGAGCAGTACTTC. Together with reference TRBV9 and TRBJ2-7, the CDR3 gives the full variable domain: DSGVTQTPKHLITATGQRVTLRCSPRSGDLSVYWYQQSLDQGLQFLIQYYNGEERAKGNILERFSAQQFPDLHSELNLSSLELGDSALYFCASSAGTSGYEQYFGPGTRLTVT.

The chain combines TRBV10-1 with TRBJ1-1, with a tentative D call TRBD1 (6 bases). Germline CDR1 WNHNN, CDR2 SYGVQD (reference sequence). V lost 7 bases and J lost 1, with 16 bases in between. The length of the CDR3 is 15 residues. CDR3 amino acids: CASNGRAGENTEAFF. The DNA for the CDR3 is TGCGCCAGCAACGGACGCGCAGGGGAGAACACTGAAGCTTTCTTT.